This is a list of T cell receptor beta chains from one sample in a study of response to subunit inactivated influenza vaccine. Via MiXCR, TCRdb re-called the RT-PCR reads, giving one row per CDR3 protein. The sample includes about 240,000 distinct CDR3 sequences, 12% seen only once; the top ten take approximately 7.8%. The sample consisted of non-naive T cells sorted from PBMCs, taken about 14 days before vaccination. The source of these receptors is a man between 45 and 60 years old who received an inactivated influenza vaccine. CDR3s include the opening cysteine and the closing phenylalanine or tryptophan. The D gene is left open where the match is weak. The size of a clone is reported for some rows only, either as once, few or many, or as a class for expanded clones.

V	D	size	J	DNA	CDR3
TRBV5-1	NA	many	TRBJ1-3	TGCGCCAGCAGCCCGGGCGGCTCCGGAAACACCATATATTTT	CASSPGGSGNTIYF
TRBV6-4	TRBD2	NA	TRBJ2-1	TGTGCCAGCAGTCCTTCAGCGGGAGGGCCACGTGAGCAGTTCTTC	CASSPSAGGPREQFF
TRBV27	TRBD1	few	TRBJ1-1	TGTGCCAGCAGCAGGGACAGGTTGGGCACTGAAGCTTTCTTT	CASSRDRLGTEAFF
TRBV9	NA	many	TRBJ2-7	TGTGCCAGCAGCGTAGCGCCAGGGGTTGTCCACGAGCAGTACTTC	CASSVAPGVVHEQYF
TRBV7-2	TRBD2	once	TRBJ2-5	TGTGCCAGCAGTGCGGGGGGGGCCAGCCAAGAGACCCAGTACTTC	CASSAGGASQETQYF
TRBV4-3	NA	many	TRBJ1-1	TGCGCCAGCAGCCAAGACGGGAGGAACACTGAAGCTTTCTTT	CASSQDGRNTEAFF
TRBV3-1	TRBD2	many	TRBJ2-3	TGTGCCAGCAGCCAAGATTGGGATGCTAGCGGAGCTTCTTCAAATACGCAGTATTTT	CASSQDWDASGASSNTQYF
TRBV4-1	TRBD1	few	TRBJ1-1	TGCGCCAGCAGCAGCCACCGCTTCGGGACAGGGGGCACTGAAGCTTTCTTT	CASSSHRFGTGGTEAFF
TRBV12-3/TRBV12-4	TRBD2	many	TRBJ2-1	TGTGCCAGCAGGCTAGCGGGGGGGGAAAGCAATGAGCAGTTCTTC	CASRLAGGESNEQFF
TRBV3-1	NA	NA	TRBJ1-2	TGTGCCAGCAGCTCGAGCCGGGCCTTATATGGCTACACCTTC	CASSSSRALYGYTF
TRBV7-2	TRBD2	few	TRBJ2-3	TGTGCCAGCAGCGCCGCGGGGGGAAGCACAGATACGCAGTATTTT	CASSAAGGSTDTQYF
TRBV5-1	NA	many	TRBJ2-1	TGCGCCAGCAGCCCACAGGATCGCGTCCCCCATGAGCAGTTCTTC	CASSPQDRVPHEQFF
TRBV4-3	NA	few	TRBJ1-2	TGCGCCAGCAGCCAAGATCAGAGAGCTAACTATGGCTACACCTTC	CASSQDQRANYGYTF
TRBV6-5	NA	many	TRBJ2-7	TGTGCCAGCAGTTACCTAGGAGGGATCCACGAGCAGTACTTC	CASSYLGGIHEQYF
TRBV5-1	TRBD1	many	TRBJ2-6	TGCGCCAGCAGCTTGGTGACAGGGGGCGCGTCTGGGGCCAACGTCCTGACTTTC	CASSLVTGGASGANVLTF
TRBV4-3	NA	NA	TRBJ2-2	TGCGCCAGCAGCCAGGATGAGGGGAACACCGGGGAGCTGTTTTTT	CASSQDEGNTGELFF
TRBV28	TRBD1	NA	TRBJ2-3	TGTGCCAGCAGTTTATTTGGGCAGGGGGCTACAGATACGCAGTATTTT	CASSLFGQGATDTQYF
TRBV4-3	NA	few	TRBJ2-3	TGCGCCAGCAGCCTAGACGTCCTAGCCGGAGCTAGCACAGATACGCAGTATTTT	CASSLDVLAGASTDTQYF
TRBV7-2	TRBD1	many	TRBJ1-1	TGTGCCAGCAGCTTTCGGGACAGGACGAGGGTAGCTTTCTTT	CASSFRDRTRVAFF
TRBV5-5	NA	many	TRBJ1-5	TGTGCCAGCAGCTCACGGGGTATCGATCAGCCCCAGCATTTT	CASSSRGIDQPQHF
TRBV6-5	NA	few	TRBJ2-3	TGTGCCAGCAGTTACGGGGGGACAGATACGCAGTATTTT	CASSYGGTDTQYF
TRBV28	NA	few	TRBJ2-3	TGTGCCAGCAGTTTAAGGTCGGCGGGGGCTAGCACAGATACGCAGTATTTT	CASSLRSAGASTDTQYF
TRBV20-1	NA	few	TRBJ2-1	TGCAGTGCTAGAGATATAGCTCGGCCCACCAATGAGCAGTTCTTC	CSARDIARPTNEQFF
TRBV4-3	NA	NA	TRBJ2-1	TGCGCCAGCAGCCAAGATAACGGCTACTATGAGCAGTTCTTC	CASSQDNGYYEQFF
TRBV27	TRBD1	many	TRBJ1-1	TGTGCCAGCAATCGACAGGGACCGAACACTGAAGCTTTCTTT	CASNRQGPNTEAFF
TRBV20-1	TRBD2	many	TRBJ2-7	TGCAGTGCTGAAGGCGGGAGCGTCTACGAGCAGTACTTC	CSAEGGSVYEQYF
TRBV20-1	NA	many	TRBJ1-1	TGCAGTGCTAGAAAACCCGAGGGGTTGAACACTGAAGCTTTCTTT	CSARKPEGLNTEAFF
TRBV6-2/TRBV6-3	TRBD2	many	TRBJ2-1	TGTGCCAGCAGTTTCCGGACTAGCGCAATCATGTCCTCCTACAATGAGCAGTTCTTC	CASSFRTSAIMSSYNEQFF
TRBV4-3	TRBD1	NA	TRBJ2-3	TGCGCCAGCACCCAGACAGGGGCTAGCACATATACGCAGTATTTT	CASTQTGASTYTQYF
TRBV5-8	TRBD2	NA	TRBJ2-3	TGTGCCAGCCGTGGGCTAGCGGGAGTGTTTTCGGAAGATACGCAGTATTTT	CASRGLAGVFSEDTQYF
TRBV5-1	NA	NA	TRBJ1-6	TGCGCCAGCTGCTTTACAGGGAGGAGTTCACCCCTCCACTTT	CASCFTGRSSPLHF
TRBV12-3/TRBV12-4	NA	few	TRBJ2-2	TGTGCCAGCAGTTTTGGGCAAGATCGCACCGGGGAGCTGTTTTTT	CASSFGQDRTGELFF
TRBV5-5	NA	few	TRBJ2-3	TGTGCCAGCAGCTTTTTCCTTGGGGGCACAGATACGCAGTATTTT	CASSFFLGGTDTQYF
TRBV21-1	NA	few	TRBJ2-7	TGTGCCAGCAGCAAAGAGCAAGGACAGGGATTTAGCCACGAGCAGTACTTC	CASSKEQGQGFSHEQYF
TRBV18	TRBD2	NA	TRBJ2-1	TGTGCCAGCTCACCAGGCGCTAGCGGGGTGTACAATGAGCAGTTCTTC	CASSPGASGVYNEQFF
TRBV7-9	NA	NA	TRBJ1-5	TGTGCCAGCAGCCCTGGGAGGGCTAGCAATCAGCCCCAGCATTTT	CASSPGRASNQPQHF
TRBV21-1	NA	NA	TRBJ2-7	TGTGCCAGCAGCAAAGTAGTAACGGCTAGCGGGAAACTACCACATTGCGAGCAGTACTTC	CASSKVVTASGKLPHCEQYF
TRBV7-2	TRBD2	many	TRBJ2-3	TGTGCCAGCAGCTTCACTAGCGGGAGCCTCACAGATACGCAGTATTTT	CASSFTSGSLTDTQYF
TRBV7-2	NA	many	TRBJ1-6	TGTGCCAGCAGCCCCGCCTCGACCCTATCACCCCTCCACTTT	CASSPASTLSPLHF
TRBV20-1	TRBD2	many	TRBJ2-7	TGCAGTGCCCCAGGACTAGCGGGAGGTGACGAGCAGTACTTC	CSAPGLAGGDEQYF
TRBV7-2	TRBD1	NA	TRBJ2-3	TGTGCCAGCAGCGCAGGGGGCAGTACAGATACGCAGTATTTT	CASSAGGSTDTQYF
TRBV12-3/TRBV12-4	TRBD2	NA	TRBJ2-6	TGTGCCAGCAGTTTGGGGGGAGGGAGCTCTGGGGCCAACGTCCTGACTTTC	CASSLGGGSSGANVLTF
TRBV6-5	NA	many	TRBJ1-3	TGTGCCAGCAGTTACTCCGGGACCGCCAGAAACACCATATATTTT	CASSYSGTARNTIYF
TRBV5-1	NA	many	TRBJ2-2	TGCGCCAGCAGCTTGGCCGGGATAAACACCGGGGAGCTGTTTTTT	CASSLAGINTGELFF
TRBV6-2/TRBV6-3	TRBD1	NA	TRBJ2-7	TGTGCCAGCGCTTTCAGGGGGCTAGGCTCCTACGAGCAGTACTTC	CASAFRGLGSYEQYF
TRBV5-1	NA	few	TRBJ2-3	TGCGCCAGCAGTCCACAAGGCAGCTACACAGATACGCAGTATTTT	CASSPQGSYTDTQYF
TRBV4-2	NA	many	TRBJ2-1	TGTGCCAGCAGCCAGGATACAGGATTTGAGCAGTTCTTC	CASSQDTGFEQFF
TRBV9	NA	NA	TRBJ2-4	TGTGCCAGCAGCGTAGGGAGAGGGGAAAACATTCAGTACTTC	CASSVGRGENIQYF
TRBV29-1	NA	many	TRBJ2-3	TGCAGCGTTGTTGCAGGGCCGTCTGGGAATACGCAGTATTTT	CSVVAGPSGNTQYF
TRBV3-1	NA	many	TRBJ2-1	TGTGCCAGCAGCCAAGATAGCGCTAGCCCATACAATGAGCAGTTCTTC	CASSQDSASPYNEQFF
TRBV5-5	TRBD1	few	TRBJ2-5	TGTGCCAGCAGCCCGCTGGGACAGGGGCTCGAGACCCAGTACTTC	CASSPLGQGLETQYF
TRBV24-1	NA	many	TRBJ2-1	TGTGCCACCAGTGATTTTCAAGCCGATGAGCAGTTCTTC	CATSDFQADEQFF
TRBV12-3/TRBV12-4	NA	NA	TRBJ2-1	TGTGCCAGCATGGGCCGCGACGATTACAATGAGCAGTTCTTC	CASMGRDDYNEQFF
TRBV10-3	NA	few	TRBJ1-5	TGTGCCATCAGTCCTTTTGACAATCAGCCCCAGCATTTT	CAISPFDNQPQHF